This is a list of T cell receptor beta chains from one sample in a study of OX40 agonist ivuxolimab in advanced cancers. Assay: immunoSEQ multiplex PCR; the TCRdb copy retains only in-frame clones and omits some. The sample lists about 14,000 clones, 82% occurring once. The material was CD4+ or CD8+ T cells sorted from blood, obtained in a trial of the OX40 agonist ivuxolimab. These TCRs come from an adult with an advanced solid tumor such as melanoma, head and neck, liver or kidney cancer. Each CDR3 is given with its conserved first and last residue.

j_gene,v_gene,CDR3aa
TRBJ1-1,TRBV9,CASSSRIGDTEAFF
TRBJ1-2,TRBV27,CASSFDIEVDGYTF
TRBJ1-6,TRBV7-2,CASSLGRQGYSPLHF
TRBJ1-5,TRBV28,CATALRTTGQPQHF
TRBJ2-3,TRBV7-3,CASSLRSLSDKGTDTQYF
TRBJ2-1,TRBV9,CASSVGRGYEQFF
TRBJ1-2,TRBV4-3,CASSQEAGQGNGYTF
TRBJ2-3,TRBV10-3,CAIRSGTSGGNAFAQYF
TRBJ2-7,TRBV27,CASSLSGTPGFYEQYF
TRBJ2-7,TRBV9,CASSPGQGSEQYF
TRBJ2-3,TRBV6-5,CASSYDITDTQYF
TRBJ2-7,TRBV5-1,CASSLALAGDWHEQYF
TRBJ2-6,TRBV18,CASSTGGGANVLTF
TRBJ2-7,TRBV11-2,CASSFSGSYEQYF
TRBJ2-7,TRBV2,CASSPDRGPYEQYF
TRBJ1-2,TRBV18,CASSPGRAYGYTF
TRBJ1-5,TRBV7-9,CASSSTGTGGLQPQHF
TRBJ2-7,TRBV27,CASSSDRDEQYF
TRBJ2-5,TRBV28,CASSPGTGDSETQYF
TRBJ2-7,TRBV29-1,CSVDGDTTYEQYF
TRBJ1-5,TRBV2,CASRPDRTWSNQPQHF
TRBJ2-7,TRBV2,CASRTSSYEQYF
TRBJ1-3,TRBV29-1,CSVGDWSAGSGNTIYF
TRBJ1-1,TRBV11-2,CASSLEGDRGAFF
TRBJ2-7,TRBV9,CASSLRQGNYEQYF
TRBJ2-7,TRBV5-1,CASSLLQGSSEQYF
TRBJ2-5,TRBV10-3,CAISEYTTQIETQYF
TRBJ1-1,TRBV15,CATSRDHRQGNTEAFF
TRBJ2-3,TRBV27,CASSLLGTALGDTQYF
TRBJ2-7,TRBV14,CASSQAYEQYF
TRBJ1-5,TRBV27,CASSLRGFNQPQHF
TRBJ2-7,TRBV29-1,CSVRHAGAYEQYF
TRBJ2-3,TRBV19,CASSEGVQQADTQYF
TRBJ2-1,TRBV14,CASSQREGLAGVNEQFF
TRBJ1-1,TRBV7-6,CASSAGPGDTEAFF
TRBJ2-7,TRBV5-1,CASSLRGRLIDEQYF
TRBJ1-2,TRBV6-5,CASSEMGGARGYTF
TRBJ1-2,TRBV9,CASSVSGRLHYGYTF
TRBJ1-3,TRBV19,CASTVGQGTSGNTIYF
TRBJ2-7,TRBV19,CASSIVSGTYEQYF
TRBJ2-1,TRBV9,CASSVVGSNNEQFF
TRBJ2-2,TRBV29-1,CSVDSSANTGELFF
TRBJ2-7,TRBV27,CASSLGRAGQAEQYF
TRBJ2-7,TRBV2,CASSGSTGLAGYEQYF
TRBJ1-2,TRBV7-6,CASSPRGGQVYGYTF
TRBJ2-3,TRBV27,CASSLAGVGLTDTQYF
TRBJ1-5,TRBV19,CASLNMAYSNQPQHF
TRBJ2-3,TRBV10-3,CAISESGSADTQYF
TRBJ1-4,TRBV21-1,CASSGTAGTNEKLFF
TRBJ1-3,TRBV4-2,CASSPIDSSSGNTIYF
TRBJ2-7,TRBV29-1,CSVEDPTALAVYF
TRBJ2-2,TRBV4-1,CASSQVVGGAGELFF
TRBJ2-7,TRBV9,CASSPVGDPASEQYF
TRBJ2-2,TRBV30,CANKQGMGDTGELFF
TRBJ1-1,TRBV29-1,CSVEIMVIPNTEAFF
TRBJ2-7,TRBV25-1,CASSDPYRGGTYEQYF